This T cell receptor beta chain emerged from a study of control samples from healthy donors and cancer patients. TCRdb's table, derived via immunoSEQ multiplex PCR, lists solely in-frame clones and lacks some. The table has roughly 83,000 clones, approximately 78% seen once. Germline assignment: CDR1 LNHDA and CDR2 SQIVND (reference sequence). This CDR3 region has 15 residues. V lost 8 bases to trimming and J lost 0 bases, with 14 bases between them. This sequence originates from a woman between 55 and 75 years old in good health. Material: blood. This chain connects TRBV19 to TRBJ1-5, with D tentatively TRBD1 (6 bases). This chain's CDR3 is CASGLGQNSNQPQHF. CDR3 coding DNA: TGTGCCAGTGGTTTAGGACAGAATAGCAATCAGCCCCAGCATTTT.